This T cell receptor beta chain is drawn from a study of human T cells and chemical hapten exposure. On the study more broadly: 2% DPC was applied to about 2 cm by about 2 cm of upper inner arm skin for sensitization.

Single cDNA molecules in the library carried unique molecular identifiers attached during preparation. TCRdb itself ran the RACE reads through MiXCR, one entry per CDR3 protein. The sample includes some 90,000 distinct CDR3 sequences, about an eighth of them seen just once. V lost 5 bases, J lost 0 bases, and 5 bases stayed unmatched. The germline V gene has CDR1 SEHNR and CDR2 FQNEAQ (reference sequence). The CDR3 consists of 16 residues. Time point meaning: patch test 2, 6 weeks after DPC sensitization. As for treatment: therapeutic diphenylcyclopropenone sensitization with weekly scalp DPC. This clonotype showed up many times.

This clonotype was obtained from a woman in her forties with alopecia areata. Some clones in this sample may be carry-over from other donors' samples. The material was whole blood, obtained in connection with sensitization to the hapten diphenylcyclopropenone (DPC). The chain combines TRBV7-9 with TRBJ1-5; 9 nucleotides line up with TRBD1. CDR3 bases: TGTGCCAGCAGCCCACAGGGGGCTAATAGCAATCAGCCCCAGCATTTT. Amino acids: CASSPQGANSNQPQHF.